The 23 T cell receptor beta chains below all came from one sample that was sequenced in a study of blood T cell repertoires in COVID-19. Measured with immunoSEQ multiplex PCR; TCRdb has only the in-frame clones, and not every one. The sample consists of roughly 79,000 clones, 87% of them appearing once. Sequenced: peripheral blood. Receptor source: a woman of 80 years or more with active or convalescent COVID-19.

The rearrangement uses TRBV10-3 and TRBJ1-5, with 9 positions matching TRBD1. CDR1 is ENHRY, CDR2 SYGVKD, per germline. The V segment lost 3 bases and the J segment 3 bases; nucleotides outside the gene matches: 18. The CDR3 spans 20 residues. This CDR3 is CAISDLRLIGQGTSNQPQHF. CDR3 DNA sequence: TGTGCCATCAGTGACCTACGGCTAATAGGACAGGGGACTTCCAATCAGCCCCAGCATTTT.

The CDR3 reads CASSWQGAPGNTIYF. CDR3 sequence (DNA): TGTGCCAGCAGTTGGCAGGGGGCCCCTGGAAACACCATATATTTT. The rearrangement uses TRBV27 and TRBJ1-3; TRBD1 aligns across 8 bases. CDR1 is MNHEY and CDR2 is SMNVEV in the germline V gene (reference sequence). V lost 4 bases, J lost 2 bases, and 4 bases stayed unmatched. The CDR3 runs 15 residues.

The V and J genes are TRBV5-1 and TRBJ2-7; D might be TRBD1 (6 bases). The germline CDR1 and CDR2 sequences are SGHRS and YFSETQ. Trimming took off 4 bases at V and 9 bases at J, with 17 bases between the two ends. The CDR3 is 13 amino acids. Written as DNA, the CDR3 is TGCGCCAGCAGCCCCGGGGACAACTTGCGGCAGTACTTC. Translated, it gives CASSPGDNLRQYF.

The chain joins TRBV5-1 to TRBJ1-1, with TRBD1 identical over 9 bases. The junction had 5 bases not matched to a gene; V was cut back by 3 bases and J by 5 bases. The germline gives CDR1 SGHRS, CDR2 YFSETQ. This CDR3 is built from 14 residues. CDR3: CASSSQGARTEAFF. CDR3 DNA sequence: TGCGCCAGCAGCTCACAGGGGGCGAGGACTGAAGCTTTCTTT. Looking up the rest from reference TRBV5-1 and TRBJ1-1 gives the full variable domain: KAGVTQTPRYLIKTRGQQVTLSCSPISGHRSVSWYQQTPGQGLQFLFEYFSETQRNKGNFPGRFSGRQFSNSRSEMNVSTLELGDSALYLCASSSQGARTEAFFGQGTRLTVV.

V and J are TRBV30 and TRBJ1-2; 8 nucleotides match TRBD1. Germline CDR1 is GTSNPN and CDR2 is SVGIG (reference sequence). The CDR3 length is 17 residues. Trimming cost V 2 bases and J 2 bases; bases outside gene matches: 13. The DNA for the CDR3 is TGTGCCTGGAGTTCTCTCGGAAGGACAGGGAGAAACTATGGCTACACCTTC. As protein: CAWSSLGRTGRNYGYTF.

The chain links TRBV11-3 to TRBJ2-5; 7 bases are shared with TRBD2. The CDR3 is 15 amino acids. Trimming took 1 base from V and 4 from J; bases not matched to a gene: 6. Germline lookup yields CDR1 SGHNT and CDR2 YENEEA. The CDR3 region is CASSLGLARLETQYF. The CDR3 region has the DNA TGTGCCAGCAGCTTAGGACTAGCCCGGTTAGAGACCCAGTACTTC.

This chain joins TRBV7-9 and TRBJ1-5; a possible D gene is TRBD1 (6 bases). CDR3 size: 14 residues. The germline V gene encodes CDR1 SEHNR and CDR2 FQNEAQ (reference sequence). Trimming stripped 1 base from V and 9 bases from J, with 13 bases between. Here the CDR3 reads CASSLDGRGMPQHF. The CDR3 DNA reads TGTGCCAGCAGCTTAGACGGAAGGGGGATGCCCCAGCATTTT.

The rearrangement joins TRBV7-9 to TRBJ1-2; 8 nucleotides line up with TRBD1. Germline CDR1 SEHNR, CDR2 FQNEAQ (reference sequence). The CDR3 is 13 residues long. The V segment lost 5 bases and the J segment 7 bases; nucleotides outside the gene matches: 6. CDR3 DNA sequence: TGTGCCAGCAGCCGGACAGGGCCTGTTGGCTACACCTTC. The encoded protein is CASSRTGPVGYTF.

The chain is built from TRBV5-8 and TRBJ2-6, with D unclear. V was cut by 1 base and J by 1 base, with 6 bases left in between. Germline-derived CDR1 and CDR2 are SGHTS and YDEGEE. CDR3 length: 15 amino acids. The CDR3 sequence is CASSLYGSGANVLTF. The DNA of the CDR3 is TGTGCCAGCAGCTTGTACGGGTCTGGGGCCAACGTCCTGACTTTC.

The V call is TRBV5-1, the J call TRBJ2-3; D is perhaps TRBD2 (5 bases). Trimming cost V 4 bases and J 5 bases, with 17 bases left between them. CDR3 length: 15 amino acids. CDR1 and CDR2 (germline): SGHRS, YFSETQ. The DNA for the CDR3 is TGCGCCAGCAGCCTCGGAGGAGCTTTGATAGATACGCAGTATTTT. Amino acid sequence: CASSLGGALIDTQYF.

This clone was observed at least ten times. The chain links TRBV4-2 to TRBJ1-2, with TRBD1 matching over 10 bases. The CDR3 loop spans 14 amino acids. J was trimmed by 7 bases and V by 1 base; bases with no gene match: 3. From germline, CDR1 is LGHNA and CDR2 YNFKEQ. CDR3 protein: CASSQGGTGVGYTF. CDR3 coding DNA: TGTGCCAGCAGCCAAGGAGGGACAGGGGTTGGCTACACCTTC.

The chain carries TRBV7-6 and TRBJ1-3, with 8 bases lining up with TRBD1. The CDR3 is made up of 15 amino acids. Germline CDR1 is SGHVS and CDR2 is FNYEAQ. With 4 bases clipped from V and 1 base from J, the junction kept 3 bases outside the gene matches. This chain's CDR3 is CASSSNRGSGNTIYF. CDR3 coding DNA: TGTGCCAGCAGCTCTAACAGGGGGTCTGGAAACACCATATATTTT.

This clone was observed once. This chain links TRBV4-2 with TRBJ2-1; D is possibly TRBD1 (5 bases). Germline V gene sequence: CDR1 LGHNA, CDR2 YNFKEQ. The length of the CDR3 is 15 residues. V was pared by 4 bases and J by 8 bases, with 18 bases between. Here the CDR3 reads CASSPSGQTWDEQFF. The CDR3 bases are TGTGCCAGCAGCCCTTCAGGACAAACGTGGGATGAGCAGTTCTTC.

The J gene is TRBJ1-1, the V gene TRBV7-7; D is possibly TRBD1 (5 bases). Germline V gives CDR1 SSHAT, CDR2 FNYEAQ (reference sequence). Trimming removed 5 bases at V and 1 base at J, with 8 bases between. The CDR3 has 13 residues. As DNA, the CDR3 is TGTGCCAGCAGCCGAGACAGGAACACTGAAGCTTTCTTT. This sequence encodes CASSRDRNTEAFF.

The V and J genes are TRBV4-2 and TRBJ2-7, with TRBD2 matching 11 bases. Germline V gene data show CDR1 as LGHNA and CDR2 as YNFKEQ. The CDR3 has 15 residues. The trim removed 1 base at V and 6 bases at J, leaving 5 bases unmatched. CDR3 sequence (DNA): TGTGCCAGCAGCCAAGTCGGCCTAGCGGGAGGCGAGCAGTACTTC. This codes for CASSQVGLAGGEQYF.

The V gene is TRBV11-3, the J gene TRBJ2-1; tentatively, D is TRBD1 (6 bases). V lost 4 bases and J lost 11, with 12 bases in between. CDR3 length equals 12 residues. CDR1 and CDR2 (germline): SGHNT, YENEEA. The CDR3 DNA is TGTGCCAGCAGCTCACAGGGTGGTCAGCAGTTCTTC. It yields the protein CASSSQGGQQFF.

This chain joins TRBV28 and TRBJ1-2; 9 bases match TRBD1. Germline values: CDR1 MDHEN, CDR2 SYDVKM. The CDR3 is 14 amino acids. Germline trimming cut 10 bases from V and 3 bases from J; bases unmatched to any gene: 9. This chain's CDR3 is CATLWGTGHYGYTF. CDR3 nucleotides: TGTGCCACCCTGTGGGGGACAGGGCACTATGGCTACACCTTC.

The chain combines TRBV7-2 with TRBJ1-1, with TRBD1 identical over 9 bases. J lost 5 bases, V lost 3 bases, and 13 bases had no gene match. Germline V gives CDR1 SGHTA, CDR2 FQGNSA. The length of the CDR3 is 17 residues. CDR3 residues: CASSLGGSGQGGTEAFF. CDR3 DNA sequence: TGTGCCAGCAGCTTGGGGGGGTCGGGACAGGGAGGAACTGAAGCTTTCTTT.

V usage is TRBV7-9 and J usage is TRBJ1-1; TRBD1 is a possible D gene (6 bases). Germline-derived CDR1 and CDR2 are SEHNR and FQNEAQ (reference sequence). Trimming took off 3 bases at V and 4 bases at J, with 15 bases between the two ends. CDR3 size: 15 residues. The CDR3 nucleotides are TGTGCCAGCAGCTTTTACGGCAGGGGTGGCACTGAAGCTTTCTTT. This codes for CASSFYGRGGTEAFF.

This chain uses TRBV7-2 with TRBJ2-7; TRBD2 matches 13 bases. The length of the CDR3 is 15 residues. Unmatched junction bases numbered 7, after V lost 5 bases and J lost 6 bases. CDR1 is SGHTA and CDR2 is FQGNSA in the germline V gene. CDR3 sequence: CASSPRTSGSGEQYF. The CDR3, as DNA: TGTGCCAGCAGCCCGCGGACTAGCGGGAGCGGCGAGCAGTACTTC.

V usage is TRBV3-1 (or the pseudogene TRBV3-2) and J usage is TRBJ2-1, with D possibly matching TRBD1 (5 bases). V lost 4 bases and J 7 bases, leaving 17 bases between the germline ends. CDR1 and CDR2 from the germline V gene are LGHDT and YNNKEL (reference sequence). The CDR3 contains 15 residues. The chain's CDR3 is CASSLRAQGRNEQFF. Written as DNA, the CDR3 is TGTGCCAGCAGCCTTAGGGCGCAGGGTAGGAATGAGCAGTTCTTC.

The V and J genes are TRBV5-1 and TRBJ1-6; a possible D gene is TRBD1 (6 bases). Trimming shortened V by 4 bases and J by 6 bases, and 11 bases separated the two germline ends. Germline CDR1 SGHRS, CDR2 YFSETQ. This CDR3 spans 14 amino acids. DNA for the CDR3: TGCGCCAGCAGCCCGGGACATACTAATTCACCCCTCCACTTT. Its protein product is CASSPGHTNSPLHF. Complete variable domain (other parts from reference TRBV5-1 and TRBJ1-6): KAGVTQTPRYLIKTRGQQVTLSCSPISGHRSVSWYQQTPGQGLQFLFEYFSETQRNKGNFPGRFSGRQFSNSRSEMNVSTLELGDSALYLCASSPGHTNSPLHFGNGTRLTVT.

The V gene is TRBV4-3, the J gene TRBJ2-2, with D possibly TRBD2 on 6 matching bases. V lost 0 bases to trimming and J lost 0 bases, with 11 bases between them. The CDR3 covers 17 residues. Germline V gene sequence: CDR1 LGHNA, CDR2 YSLEER. In DNA, the CDR3 is TGCGCCAGCAGCCAAGAAGGTGGCGGGGCGAACACCGGGGAGCTGTTTTTT. This sequence encodes CASSQEGGGANTGELFF.